These T cell receptor beta chains were read from a single sample in a study of cytomegalovirus exposure and HLA in healthy donors. This table comes from immunoSEQ multiplex PCR, and its TCRdb copy is limited to in-frame clones, with some not included. Among 200,000 to 250,000 clones listed, 60% to 80% were seen once. The sequencing sample was made of PBMCs. The receptors were gathered from a young man in good health and CMV-seronegative. Both conserved end residues are part of each CDR3. Each record gives: D gene, V gene, J gene, clone size, CDR3 protein, CDR3 DNA. The D gene is left open where the match is weak. Clone size is stated in some rows and not others, as once, few, many or a class when expanded.

>TRBD1|TRBV11-1|TRBJ2-7|many
CASSFGQGLSEQYF
TGTGCCAGCAGCTTCGGACAGGGGCTCTCCGAGCAGTACTTC
>TRBD2|TRBV6-1|TRBJ2-3|-
CASSDPELAGGLTDTQYF
TGTGCCAGCAGTGACCCCGAACTAGCGGGGGGGCTCACAGATACGCAGTATTTT
>-|TRBV6-5|TRBJ2-2|-
CAGTAGWQTGELFF
TGTGCCGGTACTGCAGGGTGGCAGACCGGGGAGCTGTTTTTT
>TRBD1|TRBV6-5|TRBJ1-1|-
CASSYGTGAMGTEAFF
TGCGCCAGCAGTTACGGGACAGGGGCCATGGGCACTGAAGCTTTCTTT
>TRBD2|TRBV7-6|TRBJ2-3|-
CASSFSFLAGRTDTQYF
TGTGCCAGCAGCTTTTCTTTTTTAGCGGGGCGCACAGATACGCAGTATTTT
>-|TRBV19|TRBJ1-2|-
CASSSGGNYGYTF
TGTGCCAGTAGTTCCGGGGGGAACTATGGCTACACCTTC
>-|TRBV7-9|TRBJ1-5|-
CASSHEANQPQHF
TGTGCCAGCAGCCATGAGGCGAATCAGCCCCAGCATTTT
>TRBD2|TRBV30|TRBJ2-5|once
CACTRRERGETQYF
TGTGCCTGCACGAGGCGGGAGCGGGGAGAGACCCAGTACTTC
>-|TRBV5-1|TRBJ2-1|once
CASSLEILPVRGYNEQFF
TGCGCCAGCAGCTTGGAGATTCTTCCGGTCCGGGGTTACAATGAGCAGTTCTTC
>-|TRBV6-1|TRBJ2-7|-
CASSEARYEQYF
TGTGCCAGCAGTGAAGCCCGTTACGAGCAGTACTTC
>-|TRBV2|TRBJ1-1|-
CASSVDRLNTEAFF
TGTGCCAGCAGCGTGGACAGACTGAACACTGAAGCTTTCTTT
>TRBD1|TRBV9|TRBJ2-1|-
CASSPGQVSYNEQFF
TGTGCCAGCAGCCCCGGACAGGTTTCCTACAATGAGCAGTTCTTC
>-|TRBV7-9|TRBJ1-1|few
CASSRGTEAFF
TGTGCCAGCAGCCGAGGGACTGAAGCTTTCTTT
>TRBD1|TRBV2|TRBJ1-1|-
CASSLKQGPNTEAFF
TGTGCCAGCAGCCTTAAACAGGGGCCAAACACTGAAGCTTTCTTT
>-|TRBV7-6|TRBJ2-6|-
CASSVEGGSGANVLTF
TGTGCCAGCAGCGTGGAAGGGGGATCTGGGGCCAACGTCCTGACTTTC
>TRBD1|TRBV7-2|TRBJ1-3|-
CASSPGQLSGNTIYF
TGTGCCAGCAGCCCGGGACAGCTCTCTGGAAACACCATATATTTT
>-|TRBV5-1|TRBJ2-7|-
CASSLGRSLDEQYF
TGCGCCAGCAGCTTGGGGCGGTCTCTCGACGAGCAGTACTTC
>-|TRBV18|TRBJ1-4|-
CASSPAADRSEKLFF
TGTGCCAGCTCACCAGCGGCAGACCGGAGTGAAAAACTGTTTTTT
>-|TRBV27|TRBJ2-7|-
CASPPGTARPGYEQYF
TGTGCCAGTCCGCCGGGAACAGCCCGCCCGGGCTACGAGCAGTACTTC
>-|TRBV10-3|TRBJ2-2|-
CAISNPRAGELFF
TGTGCCATCAGTAACCCCCGGGCCGGGGAGCTGTTTTTT
>TRBD1|TRBV2|TRBJ2-1|-
CASRQQGNYNEQFF
TGTGCCAGCCGTCAACAGGGGAATTACAATGAGCAGTTCTTC
>TRBD1|TRBV10-3|TRBJ1-5|-
CAIRGQGDQPQHF
TGTGCCATCAGAGGACAGGGAGACCAGCCCCAGCATTTT
>TRBD1|TRBV7-9|TRBJ2-7|-
CASSARQGANEQYF
TGTGCCAGCAGCGCGAGACAGGGGGCAAACGAGCAGTACTTC
>-|TRBV6-5|TRBJ1-1|-
CASSREGTEAFF
TGTGCCAGCTCCCGGGAGGGCACTGAAGCTTTCTTT
>TRBD2|TRBV27|TRBJ2-7|-
CAGSLGTSGNYEQYF
TGTGCCGGCAGTCTCGGGACTAGCGGGAACTACGAGCAGTACTTC
>-|TRBV25-1|TRBJ2-5|-
CASSSQETQYF
TGTGCCAGCAGTTCTCAAGAGACCCAGTACTTC
>TRBD2|TRBV9|TRBJ2-3|-
CASSLGTRKTDTQYF
TGTGCCAGCAGCCTCGGGACTAGAAAAACAGATACGCAGTATTTT
>-|TRBV6-5|TRBJ1-1|-
CASSYDSSPETEAFF
TGTGCCAGCAGTTATGACTCGAGCCCAGAGACGGAAGCTTTCTTT
>-|TRBV7-7|TRBJ2-1|-
CASSLGGGPEQFF
TGTGCTAGCAGCTTGGGAGGGGGGCCTGAGCAGTTCTTC
>-|TRBV2|TRBJ2-2|-
CASSETVNTGELFF
TGTGCCAGCAGTGAAACAGTTAACACCGGGGAGCTGTTTTTT
>-|TRBV4-3|TRBJ1-5|-
CASSQDLAAGQPQHF
TGCGCCAGCAGCCAAGATCTGGCGGCGGGACAGCCCCAGCATTTT
>-|TRBV5-4|TRBJ1-2|-
CASSLGSYGYTF
TGTGCCAGCAGCTTGGGCAGCTATGGCTACACCTTC
>TRBD1|TRBV7-9|TRBJ1-3|few
CASSLGNTGGFTGNTIYF
TGTGCCAGCAGCTTAGGAAATACAGGGGGCTTCACTGGAAACACCATATATTTT
>-|TRBV7-2|TRBJ1-1|-
CASSLIRDTEAFF
TGTGCCAGCAGCTTAATCCGGGACACTGAAGCTTTCTTT
>TRBD1|TRBV4-2|TRBJ1-2|-
CASSQEVNRGGGYTF
TGTGCCAGCAGCCAAGAGGTCAACAGGGGAGGTGGCTACACCTTC